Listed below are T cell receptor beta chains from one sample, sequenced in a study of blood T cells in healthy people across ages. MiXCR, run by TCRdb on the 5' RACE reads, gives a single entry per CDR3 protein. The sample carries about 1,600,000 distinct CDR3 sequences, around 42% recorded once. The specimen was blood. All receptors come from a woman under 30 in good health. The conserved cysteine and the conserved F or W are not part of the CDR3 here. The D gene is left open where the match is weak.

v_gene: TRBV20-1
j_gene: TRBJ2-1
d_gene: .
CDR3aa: SAREDGGPDGEQF

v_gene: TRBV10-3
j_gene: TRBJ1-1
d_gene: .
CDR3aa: AISEGLAEAF

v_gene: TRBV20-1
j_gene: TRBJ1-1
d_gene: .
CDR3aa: SAPPGRNTEAF

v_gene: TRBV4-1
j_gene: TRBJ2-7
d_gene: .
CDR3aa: ASSQRDNYEQY

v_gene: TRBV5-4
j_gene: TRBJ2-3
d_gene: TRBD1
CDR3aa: ASSLDRGVTDTQY

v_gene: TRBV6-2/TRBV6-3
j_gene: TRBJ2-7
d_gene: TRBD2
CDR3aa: ASKVTAGGSDEQY

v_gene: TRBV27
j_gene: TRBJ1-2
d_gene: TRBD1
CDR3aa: ASSLAAGGSVDYGYT

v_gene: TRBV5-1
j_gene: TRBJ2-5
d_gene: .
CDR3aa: ASRQGTETQY

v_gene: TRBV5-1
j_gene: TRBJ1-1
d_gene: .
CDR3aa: ASSFASGGNTEAF

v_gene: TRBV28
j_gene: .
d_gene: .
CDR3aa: ASSLAPQVGEQY

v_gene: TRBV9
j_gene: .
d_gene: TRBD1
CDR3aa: ASSSTGDRVGEQY

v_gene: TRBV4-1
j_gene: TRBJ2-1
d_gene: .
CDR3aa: ASSQGGSNEQF

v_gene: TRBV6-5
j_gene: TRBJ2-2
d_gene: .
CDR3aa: ASSYSTPSTGELF

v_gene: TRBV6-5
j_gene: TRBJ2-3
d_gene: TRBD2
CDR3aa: ASSYKTSGGTDTQY

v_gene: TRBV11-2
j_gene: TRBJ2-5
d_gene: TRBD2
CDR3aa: ASTKPYWGLAEPAY

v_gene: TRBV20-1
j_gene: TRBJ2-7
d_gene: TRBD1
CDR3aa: SAKSGDREYEQY

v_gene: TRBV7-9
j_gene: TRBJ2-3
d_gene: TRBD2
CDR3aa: ASSLARGGLTDTQY

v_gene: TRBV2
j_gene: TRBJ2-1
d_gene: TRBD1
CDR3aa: ASGGTASSYNEQF

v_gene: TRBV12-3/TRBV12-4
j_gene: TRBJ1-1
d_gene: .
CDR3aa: ASRGLYGEAF

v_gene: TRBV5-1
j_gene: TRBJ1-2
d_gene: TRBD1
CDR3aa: ASSLAPGQGLGYT